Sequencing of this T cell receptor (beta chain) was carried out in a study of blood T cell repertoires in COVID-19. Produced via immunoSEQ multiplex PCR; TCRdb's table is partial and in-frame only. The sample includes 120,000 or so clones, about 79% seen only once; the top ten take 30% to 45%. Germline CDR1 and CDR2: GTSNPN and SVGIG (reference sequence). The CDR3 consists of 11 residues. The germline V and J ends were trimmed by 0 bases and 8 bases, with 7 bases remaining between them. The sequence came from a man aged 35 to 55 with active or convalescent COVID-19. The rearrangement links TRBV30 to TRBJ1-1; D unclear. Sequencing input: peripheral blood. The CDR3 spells CAWSVHWEAFF. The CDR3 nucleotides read TGTGCCTGGAGTGTACATTGGGAAGCTTTCTTT.